Listed below are T cell receptor beta chains from one sample, sequenced in a study of blood T cell repertoires in COVID-19. Clones were sequenced by immunoSEQ multiplex PCR, and TCRdb holds only the in-frame ones, with some missing. The data show fewer than 85,000 clones, about 73% seen once. The specimen was peripheral blood. These receptors were taken from a man in his fifties or sixties with acute or convalescent COVID-19. Both conserved end residues are part of each CDR3. The order of the fields is J gene, D gene, V gene, clone size, CDR3 DNA, CDR3 protein. D genes are given only for firm matches. The size entry is marked missing in some rows and otherwise reads once, few, many or a size class.

j_gene: TRBJ1-2; d_gene: TRBD1; v_gene: TRBV7-3; abundance: NA; CDR3nt: TGTGCCAGCAGCTTTCCCCCCCCGCAGGGGGCAGACTATGGCTACACCTTC; CDR3aa: CASSFPPPQGADYGYTF
j_gene: TRBJ2-2; d_gene: TRBD1; v_gene: TRBV5-1; abundance: NA; CDR3nt: TGCGCCAGCAGCTTGGGGGACAGAAACACCGGGGAGCTGTTTTTT; CDR3aa: CASSLGDRNTGELFF
j_gene: TRBJ2-3; d_gene: TRBD2; v_gene: TRBV6-5; abundance: NA; CDR3nt: TGTGCCAGCAGTTTTGGAACTAGCGGGGTCACAGATACGCAGTATTTT; CDR3aa: CASSFGTSGVTDTQYF
j_gene: TRBJ2-5; d_gene: TRBD1; v_gene: TRBV11-3; abundance: NA; CDR3nt: TGTGCCAGCAGCGAGGGGGCTAGCCAAGAGACCCAGTACTTC; CDR3aa: CASSEGASQETQYF
j_gene: TRBJ2-1; d_gene: NA; v_gene: TRBV10-3; abundance: NA; CDR3nt: TGTGCCATCAGTGAAGGAGACGAGAGCTCCTACAATGAGCAGTTCTTC; CDR3aa: CAISEGDESSYNEQFF
j_gene: TRBJ2-5; d_gene: NA; v_gene: TRBV6-5; abundance: NA; CDR3nt: TGTGCCAGCAGTTCACAGGGCAGGCAAGAGGGGGCCCAGTACTTC; CDR3aa: CASSSQGRQEGAQYF
j_gene: TRBJ2-1; d_gene: NA; v_gene: TRBV25-1; abundance: NA; CDR3nt: TGTGCCAGCAGCCTCGCGGGCTCTATAGATGAGCAGTTCTTC; CDR3aa: CASSLAGSIDEQFF
j_gene: TRBJ2-3; d_gene: NA; v_gene: TRBV19; abundance: NA; CDR3nt: TGTGCCAGTAGTATCCCAGGCGGCACAGATACGCAGTATTTT; CDR3aa: CASSIPGGTDTQYF
j_gene: TRBJ2-1; d_gene: NA; v_gene: TRBV30; abundance: NA; CDR3nt: TGTGCCTGGAGTGTTTCCACGGGACACTTATACAATGAGCAGTTCTTC; CDR3aa: CAWSVSTGHLYNEQFF
j_gene: TRBJ1-2; d_gene: TRBD1; v_gene: TRBV4-1; abundance: NA; CDR3nt: TGCGCCAGCAGCCACTTGACAGGGGGCGGCTACACCTTC; CDR3aa: CASSHLTGGGYTF
j_gene: TRBJ2-7; d_gene: NA; v_gene: TRBV18; abundance: NA; CDR3nt: TGTGCCAGCTCACCTGGGGGGTACGAGCAGTACTTC; CDR3aa: CASSPGGYEQYF
j_gene: TRBJ2-2; d_gene: TRBD2; v_gene: TRBV9; abundance: NA; CDR3nt: TGTGCCAGCAGCGCTTCCGGGACTAGCGTAACCGGGGAGCTGTTTTTT; CDR3aa: CASSASGTSVTGELFF
j_gene: TRBJ2-6; d_gene: NA; v_gene: TRBV5-4; abundance: NA; CDR3nt: TGTGCCAGCAGCTTGGGTCGGGGAGCTGGGGCCAACGTCCTGACTTTC; CDR3aa: CASSLGRGAGANVLTF
j_gene: TRBJ1-4; d_gene: TRBD1; v_gene: TRBV15; abundance: many; CDR3nt: TGTGCCACCAGCAGACCGACAGGGGGGGGTGAAAAACTGTTTTTT; CDR3aa: CATSRPTGGGEKLFF
j_gene: TRBJ2-2; d_gene: NA; v_gene: TRBV7-3; abundance: NA; CDR3nt: TGTGCCAGCAGCCCCGAGGGGGCCGGGGAGCTGTTTTTT; CDR3aa: CASSPEGAGELFF
j_gene: TRBJ2-5; d_gene: TRBD2; v_gene: TRBV19; abundance: NA; CDR3nt: TGTGCCAGTAGTATAAGAGGACTAGCGGCAACTAGCTTCGATGAGACCCAGTACTTC; CDR3aa: CASSIRGLAATSFDETQYF
j_gene: TRBJ2-2; d_gene: TRBD2; v_gene: TRBV7-3; abundance: NA; CDR3nt: TGTGCCAGCAGCAGCGGGGGGGCTGGCACCGGGGAGCTGTTTTTT; CDR3aa: CASSSGGAGTGELFF
j_gene: TRBJ2-7; d_gene: TRBD2; v_gene: TRBV7-9; abundance: once; CDR3nt: TGTGCCAGCAGCTTGAGGACTAGCGGGACGTTCGGTAGCTACGAGCAGTACTTC; CDR3aa: CASSLRTSGTFGSYEQYF
j_gene: TRBJ2-5; d_gene: TRBD1; v_gene: TRBV19; abundance: NA; CDR3nt: TGTGCCAGTACCCCAAACCCGACAGGGCCTGGGGAGACCCAGTACTTC; CDR3aa: CASTPNPTGPGETQYF
j_gene: TRBJ1-2; d_gene: TRBD1; v_gene: TRBV5-1; abundance: NA; CDR3nt: TGCGCCAGCAGCGCCAGTCCCACGGACAGGGCCTATGGCTACACCTTC; CDR3aa: CASSASPTDRAYGYTF
j_gene: TRBJ2-4; d_gene: TRBD2; v_gene: TRBV7-9; abundance: NA; CDR3nt: TGTGCCAGCAGCGGAACCGGGACTAGTCCTTTTTCTCAGTACTTC; CDR3aa: CASSGTGTSPFSQYF
j_gene: TRBJ2-3; d_gene: TRBD1; v_gene: TRBV6-5; abundance: NA; CDR3nt: TGTGCCAGCAGTTACTGGCAGGGGGAAGACACGCAGTATTTT; CDR3aa: CASSYWQGEDTQYF
j_gene: TRBJ1-5; d_gene: NA; v_gene: TRBV25-1; abundance: NA; CDR3nt: TGTGCCAGCAGTGAAAAGGGAGATAGCAATCAGCCCCAGCATTTT; CDR3aa: CASSEKGDSNQPQHF
j_gene: TRBJ2-5; d_gene: NA; v_gene: TRBV5-4; abundance: NA; CDR3nt: TGTGCCAGCAGCTTGACTCTTGGGAGTGCAGAGACCCAGTACTTC; CDR3aa: CASSLTLGSAETQYF
j_gene: TRBJ1-1; d_gene: NA; v_gene: TRBV7-8; abundance: NA; CDR3nt: TGTGCCAGCAGCTTAAATCCAGGGCTGGAAGCTTTCTTT; CDR3aa: CASSLNPGLEAFF
j_gene: TRBJ1-6; d_gene: NA; v_gene: TRBV6-5; abundance: many; CDR3nt: TGTGCCAGCAGTTTCTGGACAGAAAATTCACCCCTCCACTTT; CDR3aa: CASSFWTENSPLHF
j_gene: TRBJ2-3; d_gene: NA; v_gene: TRBV5-1; abundance: NA; CDR3nt: TGCGCCAGCAGCCTCGGACAGATCACAGATACGCAGTATTTT; CDR3aa: CASSLGQITDTQYF
j_gene: TRBJ2-7; d_gene: NA; v_gene: TRBV3-1/TRBV3-2; abundance: NA; CDR3nt: TGTGCCAGCAGCCAAGTGTTCGAGGGTTCCTACGAGCAGTACTTC; CDR3aa: CASSQVFEGSYEQYF
j_gene: TRBJ2-7; d_gene: TRBD2; v_gene: TRBV27; abundance: once; CDR3nt: TGTGCCAGCAGTCGCTTCGCGGGAGGAGTCGAGCAGTACTTC; CDR3aa: CASSRFAGGVEQYF
j_gene: TRBJ1-2; d_gene: NA; v_gene: TRBV6-5; abundance: NA; CDR3nt: TGTGCCAGCACCCCCCTCGGGGGCTATGGCTACACCTTC; CDR3aa: CASTPLGGYGYTF
j_gene: TRBJ2-5; d_gene: NA; v_gene: TRBV14; abundance: NA; CDR3nt: TGTGCCAGCACCCCCTCCATCCAGGGGACCCAGTACTTC; CDR3aa: CASTPSIQGTQYF
j_gene: TRBJ2-2; d_gene: TRBD1; v_gene: TRBV6-5; abundance: few; CDR3nt: TGTGCCAGTAATTGGGACAGGGACACCGGGGAGCTGTTTTTT; CDR3aa: CASNWDRDTGELFF
j_gene: TRBJ2-2; d_gene: NA; v_gene: TRBV18; abundance: NA; CDR3nt: TGTGCCAGCTCACCACTAAAAGGGGATAACACCGGGGAGCTGTTTTTT; CDR3aa: CASSPLKGDNTGELFF
j_gene: TRBJ1-2; d_gene: NA; v_gene: TRBV12-3/TRBV12-4; abundance: NA; CDR3nt: TGTGCCAGCAGTTACAGTACTTATGGCTACACCTTC; CDR3aa: CASSYSTYGYTF
j_gene: TRBJ1-3; d_gene: NA; v_gene: TRBV7-9; abundance: NA; CDR3nt: TGTGCCAGCAGCTTAGGGTCCCCGTCCCAGGGATCAGTTGGAAACACCATATATTTT; CDR3aa: CASSLGSPSQGSVGNTIYF
j_gene: TRBJ2-4; d_gene: NA; v_gene: TRBV5-6; abundance: NA; CDR3nt: TGTGCCAGCAGCATAGGGGGAGCCAAAAACATTCAGTACTTC; CDR3aa: CASSIGGAKNIQYF
j_gene: TRBJ2-1; d_gene: NA; v_gene: TRBV19; abundance: once; CDR3nt: TGTGCCAGTACCCAGGGGTTGGAGCAGTTCTTC; CDR3aa: CASTQGLEQFF
j_gene: TRBJ2-3; d_gene: NA; v_gene: TRBV30; abundance: NA; CDR3nt: TGTGCCTCGGACCGTGGCGGAAGCGGGTCCCTCACAGATACGCAGTATTTT; CDR3aa: CASDRGGSGSLTDTQYF
j_gene: TRBJ2-2; d_gene: NA; v_gene: TRBV18; abundance: NA; CDR3nt: TGTGCCAGCTCACCACCGCGGCAGGGAAAGGGCGGGGAGCTGTTTTTT; CDR3aa: CASSPPRQGKGGELFF
j_gene: TRBJ1-1; d_gene: NA; v_gene: TRBV4-1; abundance: NA; CDR3nt: TGCGCCAGCCGCTCCACCAGGGAGGAGGCTGAAGCTTTCTTT; CDR3aa: CASRSTREEAEAFF
j_gene: TRBJ2-5; d_gene: NA; v_gene: TRBV12-5; abundance: NA; CDR3nt: TGTGCTAGTGGTTTGGTACGAGGGGAGGTGAACTTC; CDR3aa: CASGLVRGEVNF
j_gene: TRBJ2-3; d_gene: TRBD2; v_gene: TRBV7-7; abundance: NA; CDR3nt: TGTGCCAGCAGCTATTCGAGCGGGAGAGGAGATACGCAGTATTTT; CDR3aa: CASSYSSGRGDTQYF
j_gene: TRBJ1-5; d_gene: TRBD1; v_gene: TRBV7-6; abundance: NA; CDR3nt: TGTGCCAGCAGCGCCCAGCCTCCGGGACAGGGGCATCAGCCCCAGCATTTT; CDR3aa: CASSAQPPGQGHQPQHF
j_gene: TRBJ2-7; d_gene: NA; v_gene: TRBV27; abundance: NA; CDR3nt: TGTGCCAGCAGCTTCGGGTTCTCCTACGAGCAGTACTTC; CDR3aa: CASSFGFSYEQYF
j_gene: TRBJ2-6; d_gene: TRBD1; v_gene: TRBV24-1; abundance: NA; CDR3nt: TGTGCCACCAGTGATGGACAGGGGGCGGTCGGGGCCAACGTCCTGACTTTC; CDR3aa: CATSDGQGAVGANVLTF
j_gene: TRBJ1-6; d_gene: NA; v_gene: TRBV30; abundance: NA; CDR3nt: TGTGCCTGGGACCGGGACGGAGGGAATTCACCCCTCCACTTT; CDR3aa: CAWDRDGGNSPLHF
j_gene: TRBJ1-3; d_gene: TRBD1; v_gene: TRBV15; abundance: NA; CDR3nt: TGTGCCACCAGCTCGGACAGGGTTTCAGGAAACACCATATATTTT; CDR3aa: CATSSDRVSGNTIYF
j_gene: TRBJ2-7; d_gene: TRBD1; v_gene: TRBV24-1; abundance: NA; CDR3nt: TGTGCCACCAGGACAGGGGGCAGAGAGCAGTACTTC; CDR3aa: CATRTGGREQYF
j_gene: TRBJ2-2; d_gene: TRBD2; v_gene: TRBV5-1; abundance: NA; CDR3nt: TGCGCCAGCAGCTTGGTTCCTGGCGGGGGGGCCGGGGAGCTGTTTTTT; CDR3aa: CASSLVPGGGAGELFF
j_gene: TRBJ1-4; d_gene: NA; v_gene: TRBV3-1/TRBV3-2; abundance: few; CDR3nt: TGTGCCAGCAGCCCCAGCGGGAGGGCGACTAATGAAAAACTGTTTTTT; CDR3aa: CASSPSGRATNEKLFF
j_gene: TRBJ2-2; d_gene: NA; v_gene: TRBV24-1; abundance: NA; CDR3nt: TGTGCCACCAGTGATACACAGGGAACCGGGGAGCTGTTTTTT; CDR3aa: CATSDTQGTGELFF
j_gene: TRBJ2-1; d_gene: NA; v_gene: TRBV30; abundance: NA; CDR3nt: TGTGCCTGGACTCCGGGACACGGATACAATGAGCAGTTCTTC; CDR3aa: CAWTPGHGYNEQFF
j_gene: TRBJ2-3; d_gene: TRBD1; v_gene: TRBV5-1; abundance: NA; CDR3nt: TGCGCCAGCAATCCAGGGGGAAGCACAGATACGCAGTATTTT; CDR3aa: CASNPGGSTDTQYF
j_gene: TRBJ1-3; d_gene: TRBD1; v_gene: TRBV3-1/TRBV3-2; abundance: NA; CDR3nt: TGTGCCAGCACCTCCAGGGGGAGCTCTGGAAACACCATATATTTT; CDR3aa: CASTSRGSSGNTIYF
j_gene: TRBJ2-7; d_gene: NA; v_gene: TRBV12-3/TRBV12-4; abundance: few; CDR3nt: TGTGCCAGCAGTTTAGCCCAGCGGGCCGAGCAGTACTTC; CDR3aa: CASSLAQRAEQYF
j_gene: TRBJ1-1; d_gene: TRBD1; v_gene: TRBV9; abundance: NA; CDR3nt: TGTGCCAGCAGTGATAGGACAGGGAGGGAAACTGAAGCTTTCTTT; CDR3aa: CASSDRTGRETEAFF